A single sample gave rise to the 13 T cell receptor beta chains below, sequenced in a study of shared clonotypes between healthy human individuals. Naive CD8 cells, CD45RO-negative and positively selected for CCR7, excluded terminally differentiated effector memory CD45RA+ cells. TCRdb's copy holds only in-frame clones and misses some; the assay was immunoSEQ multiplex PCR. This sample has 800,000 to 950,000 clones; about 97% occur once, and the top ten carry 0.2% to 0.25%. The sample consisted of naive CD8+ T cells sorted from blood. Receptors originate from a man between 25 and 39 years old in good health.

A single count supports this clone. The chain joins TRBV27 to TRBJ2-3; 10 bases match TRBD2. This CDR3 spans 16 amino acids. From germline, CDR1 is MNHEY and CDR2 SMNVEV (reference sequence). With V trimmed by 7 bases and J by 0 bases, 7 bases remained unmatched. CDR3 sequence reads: CASKPGLATSTDTQYF. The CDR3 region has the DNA TGTGCCAGCAAACCGGGACTAGCGACAAGCACAGATACGCAGTATTTT.

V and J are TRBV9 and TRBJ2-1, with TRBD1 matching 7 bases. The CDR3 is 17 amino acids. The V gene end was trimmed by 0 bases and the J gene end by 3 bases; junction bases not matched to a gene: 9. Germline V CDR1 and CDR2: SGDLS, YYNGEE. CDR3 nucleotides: TGTGCCAGCAGCGTAGAGGGGACAGTTTACTACTACAATGAGCAGTTCTTC. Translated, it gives CASSVEGTVYYYNEQFF.

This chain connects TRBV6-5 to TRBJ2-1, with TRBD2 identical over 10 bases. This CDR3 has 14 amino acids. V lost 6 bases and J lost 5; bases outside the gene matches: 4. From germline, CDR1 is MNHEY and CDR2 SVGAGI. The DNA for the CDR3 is TGTGCCAGCAGCCCACTAGCGGGACACAATGAGCAGTTCTTC. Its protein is CASSPLAGHNEQFF.

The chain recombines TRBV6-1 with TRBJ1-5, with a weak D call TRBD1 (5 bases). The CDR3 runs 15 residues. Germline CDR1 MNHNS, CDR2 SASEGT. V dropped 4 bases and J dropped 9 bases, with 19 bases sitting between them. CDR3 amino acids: CASSVEQGALGPQHF. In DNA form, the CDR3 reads TGTGCCAGCAGTGTGGAACAAGGGGCGCTAGGGCCCCAGCATTTT.

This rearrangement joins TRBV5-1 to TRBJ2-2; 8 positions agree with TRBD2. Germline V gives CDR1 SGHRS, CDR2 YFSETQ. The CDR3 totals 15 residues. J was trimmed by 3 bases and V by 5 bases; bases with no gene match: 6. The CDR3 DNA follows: TGCGCCAGCAGGAGCGGGAGTCTATACACCGGGGAGCTGTTTTTT. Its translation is CASRSGSLYTGELFF.

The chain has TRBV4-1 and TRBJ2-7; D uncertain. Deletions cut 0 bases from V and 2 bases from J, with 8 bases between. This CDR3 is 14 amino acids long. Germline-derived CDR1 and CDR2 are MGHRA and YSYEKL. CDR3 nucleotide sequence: TGCGCCAGCAGCCAAGATGTCGGGCCCTACGAGCAGTACTTC. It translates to CASSQDVGPYEQYF.

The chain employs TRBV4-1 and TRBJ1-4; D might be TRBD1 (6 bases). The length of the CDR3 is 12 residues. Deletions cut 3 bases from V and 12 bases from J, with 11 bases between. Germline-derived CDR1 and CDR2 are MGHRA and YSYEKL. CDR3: CASSHGQSELFF. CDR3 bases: TGCGCCAGCAGCCACGGACAGTCTGAACTGTTTTTT.

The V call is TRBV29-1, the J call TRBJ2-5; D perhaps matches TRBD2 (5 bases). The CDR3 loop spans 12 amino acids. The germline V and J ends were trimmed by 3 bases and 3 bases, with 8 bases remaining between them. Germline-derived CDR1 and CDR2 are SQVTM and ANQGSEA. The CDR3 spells CSVERAEETQYF. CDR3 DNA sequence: TGCAGCGTTGAGAGGGCAGAAGAGACCCAGTACTTC.

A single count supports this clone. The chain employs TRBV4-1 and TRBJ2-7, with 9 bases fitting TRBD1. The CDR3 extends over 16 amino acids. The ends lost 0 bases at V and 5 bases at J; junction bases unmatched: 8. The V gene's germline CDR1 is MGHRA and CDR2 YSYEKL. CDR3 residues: CASSQEGGTGMNEQYF. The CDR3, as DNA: TGCGCCAGCAGCCAAGAAGGTGGGACAGGGATGAACGAGCAGTACTTC.

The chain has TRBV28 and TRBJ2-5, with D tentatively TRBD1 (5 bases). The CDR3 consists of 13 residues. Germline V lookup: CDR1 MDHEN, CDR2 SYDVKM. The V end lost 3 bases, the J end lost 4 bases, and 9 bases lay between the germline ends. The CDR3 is CASSFQGRETQYF. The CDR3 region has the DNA TGTGCCAGCAGTTTTCAGGGTAGAGAGACCCAGTACTTC.

The CDR3 sequence: CASSLFVETQYF. CDR3 in DNA: TGTGCCAGCAGTTTATTTGTGGAGACCCAGTACTTC. The rearrangement uses TRBV28 and TRBJ2-5; D ambiguous. V was shortened by 1 base and J by 5 bases, with 5 bases between the two germline ends. This CDR3 is 12 amino acids long. Germline V gene sequence: CDR1 MDHEN, CDR2 SYDVKM.

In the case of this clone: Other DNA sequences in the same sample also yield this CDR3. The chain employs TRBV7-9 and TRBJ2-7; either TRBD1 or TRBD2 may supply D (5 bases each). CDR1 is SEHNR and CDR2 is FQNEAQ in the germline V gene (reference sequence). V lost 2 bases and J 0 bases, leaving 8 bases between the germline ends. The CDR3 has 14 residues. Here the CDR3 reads CASSLPGSSYEQYF. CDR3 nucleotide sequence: TGTGCCAGCAGCTTACCAGGGAGCTCCTACGAGCAGTACTTC.

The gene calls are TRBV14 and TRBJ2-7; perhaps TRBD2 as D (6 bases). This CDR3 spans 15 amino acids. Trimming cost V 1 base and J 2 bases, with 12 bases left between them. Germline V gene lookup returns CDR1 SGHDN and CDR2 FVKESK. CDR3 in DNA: TGTGCCAGCAGCCAAGTAGTGGGGGGAACCTACGAGCAGTACTTC. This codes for CASSQVVGGTYEQYF.